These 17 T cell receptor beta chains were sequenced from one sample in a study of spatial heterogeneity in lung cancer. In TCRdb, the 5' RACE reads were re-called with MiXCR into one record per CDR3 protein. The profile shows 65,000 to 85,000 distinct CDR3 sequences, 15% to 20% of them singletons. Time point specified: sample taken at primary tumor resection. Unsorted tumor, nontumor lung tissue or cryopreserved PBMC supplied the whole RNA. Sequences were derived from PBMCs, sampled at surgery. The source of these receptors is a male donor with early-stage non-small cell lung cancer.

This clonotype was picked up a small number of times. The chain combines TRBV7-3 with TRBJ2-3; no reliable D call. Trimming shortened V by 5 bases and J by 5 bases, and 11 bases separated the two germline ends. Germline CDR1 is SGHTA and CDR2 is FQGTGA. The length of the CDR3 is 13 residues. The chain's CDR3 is CASSDPLEDTQYF. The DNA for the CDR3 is TGTGCCAGCAGCGATCCACTTGAAGATACGCAGTATTTT.

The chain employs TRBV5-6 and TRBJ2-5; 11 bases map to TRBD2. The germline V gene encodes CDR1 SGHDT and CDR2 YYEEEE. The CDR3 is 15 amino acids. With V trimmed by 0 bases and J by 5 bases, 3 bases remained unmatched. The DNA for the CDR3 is TGTGCCAGCAGCTTGGGACTAGCGGGGCGGGAGACCCAGTACTTC. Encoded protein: CASSLGLAGRETQYF.

CDR3 protein: CASSLVAGASSTDTQYF. CDR3 nucleotides: TGTGCCAGCAGCTTAGTCGCGGGCGCCTCTAGCACAGATACGCAGTATTTT. V and J are TRBV7-6 and TRBJ2-3, with D perhaps matching TRBD2 (5 bases). The CDR3 runs to 17 residues. Germline CDR1 reads SGHVS; CDR2 reads FNYEAQ. V gave up 1 base and J gave up 0 bases, with 14 bases separating them.

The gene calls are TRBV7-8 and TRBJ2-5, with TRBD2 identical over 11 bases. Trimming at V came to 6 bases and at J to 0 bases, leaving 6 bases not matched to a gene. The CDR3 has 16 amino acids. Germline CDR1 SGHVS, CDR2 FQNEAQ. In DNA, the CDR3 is TGTGCCAGCAGTTCCCGACTAGCGGGAAACCAAGAGACCCAGTACTTC. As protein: CASSSRLAGNQETQYF.

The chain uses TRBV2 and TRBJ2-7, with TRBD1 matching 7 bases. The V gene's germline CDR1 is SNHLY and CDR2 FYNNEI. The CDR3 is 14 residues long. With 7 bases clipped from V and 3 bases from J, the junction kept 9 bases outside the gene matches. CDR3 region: CASTYGTDIYEQYF. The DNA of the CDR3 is TGTGCCAGCACATATGGGACAGATATCTACGAGCAGTACTTC. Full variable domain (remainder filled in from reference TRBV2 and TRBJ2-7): EPEVTQTPSHQVTQMGQEVILRCVPISNHLYFYWYRQILGQKVEFLVSFYNNEISEKSEIFDDQFSVERPDGSNFTLKIRSTKLEDSAMYFCASTYGTDIYEQYFGPGTRLTVT.

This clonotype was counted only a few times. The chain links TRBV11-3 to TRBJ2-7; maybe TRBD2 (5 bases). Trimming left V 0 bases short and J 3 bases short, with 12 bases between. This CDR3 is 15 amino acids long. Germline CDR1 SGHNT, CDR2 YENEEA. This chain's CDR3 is CASSLEGSAGYEQYF. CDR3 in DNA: TGTGCCAGCAGCTTAGAGGGGTCTGCGGGCTACGAGCAGTACTTC.

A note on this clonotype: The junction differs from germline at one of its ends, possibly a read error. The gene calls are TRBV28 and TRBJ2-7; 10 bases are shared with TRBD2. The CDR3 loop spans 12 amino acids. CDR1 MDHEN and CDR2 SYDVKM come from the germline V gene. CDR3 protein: CASSSGLAEKTW. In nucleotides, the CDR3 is TGTGCCAGCAGTTCCGGACTAGCGGAAAAAACTTGG.

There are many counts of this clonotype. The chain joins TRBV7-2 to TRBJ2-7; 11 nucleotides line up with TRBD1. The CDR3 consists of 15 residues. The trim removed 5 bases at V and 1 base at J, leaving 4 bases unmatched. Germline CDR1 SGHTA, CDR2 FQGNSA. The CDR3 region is CASSQRDRGSYEQYF. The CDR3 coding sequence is TGTGCCAGCAGCCAACGGGACAGGGGGTCCTACGAGCAGTACTTC.

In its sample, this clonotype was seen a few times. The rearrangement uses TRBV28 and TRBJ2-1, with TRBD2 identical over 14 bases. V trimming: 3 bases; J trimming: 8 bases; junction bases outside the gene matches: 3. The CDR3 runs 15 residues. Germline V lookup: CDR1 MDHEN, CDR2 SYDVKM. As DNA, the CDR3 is TGTGCCAGCAGTTTGGGGACTAGCGGGAGCTATGAGCAGTTCTTC. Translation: CASSLGTSGSYEQFF.

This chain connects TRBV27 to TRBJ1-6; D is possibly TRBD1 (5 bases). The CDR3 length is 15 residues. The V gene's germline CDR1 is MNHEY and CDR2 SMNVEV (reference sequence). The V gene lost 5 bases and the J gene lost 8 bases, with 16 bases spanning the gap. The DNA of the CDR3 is TGTGCCAGCAGTCCCCACCAGGGAAAGCATTCACCCCTCCACTTT. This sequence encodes CASSPHQGKHSPLHF.

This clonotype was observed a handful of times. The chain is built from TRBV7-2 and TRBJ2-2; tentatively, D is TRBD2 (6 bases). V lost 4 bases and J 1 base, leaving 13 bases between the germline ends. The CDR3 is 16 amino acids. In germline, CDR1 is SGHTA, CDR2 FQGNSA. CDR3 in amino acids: CASSSGGGMNTGELFF. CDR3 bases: TGTGCCAGCAGCTCCGGTGGCGGGATGAACACCGGGGAGCTGTTTTTT. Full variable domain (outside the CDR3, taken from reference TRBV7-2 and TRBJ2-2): GAGVSQSPSNKVTEKGKDVELRCDPISGHTALYWYRQSLGQGLEFLIYFQGNSAPDKSGLPSDRFSAERTGGSVSTLTIQRTQQEDSAVYLCASSSGGGMNTGELFFGEGSRLTVL.

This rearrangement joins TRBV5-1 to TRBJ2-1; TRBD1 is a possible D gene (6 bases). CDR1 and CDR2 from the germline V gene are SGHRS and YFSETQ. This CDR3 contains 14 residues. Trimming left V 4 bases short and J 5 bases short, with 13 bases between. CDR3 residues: CASSRRDINNEQFF. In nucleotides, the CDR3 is TGCGCCAGCAGCCGACGGGACATTAACAATGAGCAGTTCTTC.

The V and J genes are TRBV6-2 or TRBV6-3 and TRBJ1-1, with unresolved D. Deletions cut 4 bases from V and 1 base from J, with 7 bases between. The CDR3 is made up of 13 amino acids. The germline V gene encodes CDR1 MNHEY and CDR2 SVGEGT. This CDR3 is CASSSYGNTEAFF. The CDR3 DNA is TGTGCCAGCAGTTCCTATGGGAACACTGAAGCTTTCTTT.

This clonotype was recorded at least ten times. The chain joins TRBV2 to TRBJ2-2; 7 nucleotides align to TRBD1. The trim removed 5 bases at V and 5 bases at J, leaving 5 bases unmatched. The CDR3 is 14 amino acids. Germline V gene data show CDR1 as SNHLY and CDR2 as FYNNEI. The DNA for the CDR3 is TGTGCCAGCAGTAAGGGACAGACTACCGGGGAGCTGTTTTTT. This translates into CASSKGQTTGELFF. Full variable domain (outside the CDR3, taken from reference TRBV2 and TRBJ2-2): EPEVTQTPSHQVTQMGQEVILRCVPISNHLYFYWYRQILGQKVEFLVSFYNNEISEKSEIFDDQFSVERPDGSNFTLKIRSTKLEDSAMYFCASSKGQTTGELFFGEGSRLTVL.

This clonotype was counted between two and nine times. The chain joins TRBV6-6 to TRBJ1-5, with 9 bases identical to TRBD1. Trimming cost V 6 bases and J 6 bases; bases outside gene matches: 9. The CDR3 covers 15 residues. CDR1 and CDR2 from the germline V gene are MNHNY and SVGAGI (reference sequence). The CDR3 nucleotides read TGTGCCAGCAGAAACCCGGGACAGGGAGTTCAGCCCCAGCATTTT. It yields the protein CASRNPGQGVQPQHF.

This chain's CDR3 is CASSRTGVEFDEKLFF. Written as DNA, the CDR3 is TGTGCCAGCAGTCGGACAGGGGTTGAGTTTGATGAAAAACTGTTTTTT. The chain joins TRBV6-5 to TRBJ1-4; 9 positions agree with TRBD1. The CDR3 contains 16 residues. The germline CDR1 and CDR2 sequences are MNHEY and SVGAGI. Trimming took 5 bases from V and 6 from J; bases not matched to a gene: 10.

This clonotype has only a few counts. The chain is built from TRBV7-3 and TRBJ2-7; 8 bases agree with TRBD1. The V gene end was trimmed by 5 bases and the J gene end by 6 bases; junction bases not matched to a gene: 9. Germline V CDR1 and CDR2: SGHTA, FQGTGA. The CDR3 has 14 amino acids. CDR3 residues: CASSTGQGHGEQYF. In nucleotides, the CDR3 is TGTGCCAGCAGCACAGGACAGGGCCACGGCGAGCAGTACTTC.